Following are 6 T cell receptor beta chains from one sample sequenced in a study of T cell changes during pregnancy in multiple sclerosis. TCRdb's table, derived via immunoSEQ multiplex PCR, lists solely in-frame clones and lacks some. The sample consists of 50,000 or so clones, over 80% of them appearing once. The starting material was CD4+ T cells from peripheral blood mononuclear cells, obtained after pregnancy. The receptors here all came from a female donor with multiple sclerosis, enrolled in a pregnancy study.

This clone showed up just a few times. The CDR3 region is CASRPGLAGEGEQYF. In DNA, the CDR3 is TGTGCCAGCAGACCGGGACTAGCGGGAGAGGGCGAGCAGTACTTC. The chain is built from TRBV7-9 and TRBJ2-7; 14 positions agree with TRBD2. V lost 6 bases to trimming and J lost 6 bases; unmatched junction nucleotides: 7. There are 15 residues in the CDR3. The V gene's germline CDR1 is SEHNR and CDR2 FQNEAQ (reference sequence).

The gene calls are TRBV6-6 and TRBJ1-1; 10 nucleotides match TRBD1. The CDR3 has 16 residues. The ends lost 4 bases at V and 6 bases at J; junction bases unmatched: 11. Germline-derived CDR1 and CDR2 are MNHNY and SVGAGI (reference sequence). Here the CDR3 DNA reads TGTGCCAGCAGTTCTGGACAGGGGGGCGCGTCGCCTGAAGCTTTCTTT. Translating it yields CASSSGQGGASPEAFF.

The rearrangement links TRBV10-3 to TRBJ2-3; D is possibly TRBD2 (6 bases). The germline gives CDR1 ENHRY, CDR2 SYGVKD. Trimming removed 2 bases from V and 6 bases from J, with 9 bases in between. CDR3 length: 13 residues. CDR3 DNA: TGTGCCATCAGTGAGGGACTAACGGATACGCAGTATTTT. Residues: CAISEGLTDTQYF.

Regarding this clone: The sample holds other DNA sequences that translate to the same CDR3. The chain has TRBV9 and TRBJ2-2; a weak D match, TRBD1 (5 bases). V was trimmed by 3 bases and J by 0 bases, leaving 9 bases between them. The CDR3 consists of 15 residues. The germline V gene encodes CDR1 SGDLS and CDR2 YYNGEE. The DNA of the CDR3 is TGTGCCAGCAGCGCAGACAGTACGAACACCGGGGAGCTGTTTTTT. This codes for CASSADSTNTGELFF.

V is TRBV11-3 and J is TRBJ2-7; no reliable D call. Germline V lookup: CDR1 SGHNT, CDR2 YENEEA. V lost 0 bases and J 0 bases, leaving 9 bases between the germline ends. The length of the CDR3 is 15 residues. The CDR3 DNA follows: TGTGCCAGCAGCTTAGACGGTGCTAGCTCCTACGAGCAGTACTTC. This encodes CASSLDGASSYEQYF.

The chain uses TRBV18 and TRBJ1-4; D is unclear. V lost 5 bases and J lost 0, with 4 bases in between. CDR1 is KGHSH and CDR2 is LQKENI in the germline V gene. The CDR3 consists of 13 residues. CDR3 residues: CASSSSTNEKLFF. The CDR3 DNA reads TGTGCCAGCTCAAGCTCAACTAATGAAAAACTGTTTTTT.